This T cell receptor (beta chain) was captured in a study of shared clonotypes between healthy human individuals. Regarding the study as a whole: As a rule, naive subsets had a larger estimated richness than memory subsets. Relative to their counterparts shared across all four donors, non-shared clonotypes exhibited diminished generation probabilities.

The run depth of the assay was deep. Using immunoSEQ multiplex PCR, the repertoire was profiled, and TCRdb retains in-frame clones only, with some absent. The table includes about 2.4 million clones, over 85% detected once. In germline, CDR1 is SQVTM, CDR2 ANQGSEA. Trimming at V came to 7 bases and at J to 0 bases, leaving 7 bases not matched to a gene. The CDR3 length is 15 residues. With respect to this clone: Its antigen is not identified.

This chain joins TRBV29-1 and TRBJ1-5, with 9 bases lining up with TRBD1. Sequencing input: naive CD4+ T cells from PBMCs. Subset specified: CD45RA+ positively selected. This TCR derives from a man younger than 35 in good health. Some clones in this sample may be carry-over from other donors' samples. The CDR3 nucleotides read TGCAGCGCTACCCAGGGACAGGGTAGCAATCAGCCCCAGCATTTT. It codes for CSATQGQGSNQPQHF.